This TCR beta chain came from a study of cytomegalovirus exposure and HLA in healthy donors. Findings of the study overall: Later genetic work tied a missense DCLRE1C variant to beta-chain V and J trimming.

The donors were healthy bone marrow donors. As regards this clone: What it binds is not known.

The PCR was carried out with 60 Vbeta primers and 13 Jbeta primers. Study processing details: In a later analysis, roughly 11 million of about 80 million unique beta chains occurred in at least two donors. TCRdb's table, derived via immunoSEQ multiplex PCR, lists solely in-frame clones and lacks some. Clonal size and the V and J genes are those of that table, whereas D and trimming came from the DNA. The sample lists approximately 110,000 clones, over 60% occurring once. This TCR was recovered from a man aged 35-49 years in good health and CMV-seropositive. The sequenced material came from PBMCs.

The DNA of the CDR3 is TGTGCCAGCAGTGCAGGGGTGCGAGAGACCCAGTACTTC. It translates to CASSAGVRETQYF. V gene TRBV9 combines with J gene TRBJ2-5; tentatively, D is TRBD1 (6 bases). There are 13 residues in the CDR3. Germline CDR1 is SGDLS and CDR2 is YYNGEE. V dropped 5 bases and J dropped 4 bases, with 12 bases sitting between them. Complete variable domain (other parts from reference TRBV9 and TRBJ2-5): DSGVTQTPKHLITATGQRVTLRCSPRSGDLSVYWYQQSLDQGLQFLIQYYNGEERAKGNILERFSAQQFPDLHSELNLSSLELGDSALYFCASSAGVRETQYFGPGTRLLVL.